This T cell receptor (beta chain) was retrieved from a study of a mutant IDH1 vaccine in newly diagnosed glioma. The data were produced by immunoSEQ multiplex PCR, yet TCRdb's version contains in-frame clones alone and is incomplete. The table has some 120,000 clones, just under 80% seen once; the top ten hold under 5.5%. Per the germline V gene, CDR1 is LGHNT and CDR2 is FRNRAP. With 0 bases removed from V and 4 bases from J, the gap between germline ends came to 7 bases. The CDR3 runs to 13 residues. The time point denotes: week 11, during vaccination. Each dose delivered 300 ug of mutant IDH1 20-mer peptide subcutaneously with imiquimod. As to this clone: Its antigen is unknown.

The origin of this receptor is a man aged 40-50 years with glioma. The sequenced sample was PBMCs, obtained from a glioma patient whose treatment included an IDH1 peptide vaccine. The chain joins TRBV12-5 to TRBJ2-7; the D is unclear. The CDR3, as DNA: TGTGCTAGTGGTTTGGTACCCAGGTACGAGCAGTACTTC. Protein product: CASGLVPRYEQYF.